This T cell receptor (beta chain) was identified in a study of OX40 agonist ivuxolimab in advanced cancers. About the research overall: Six ivuxolimab dose levels, 0.01 to 10 mg/kg, were given intravenously every 2 weeks. Study results and caveats: Some nonresponders also had low normalized T-cell clonal expansion. Among T cells, CD8+ cells averaged more expanded clones than CD4+ cells.

Profiled with immunoSEQ multiplex PCR; TCRdb holds only in-frame clones, not every one. The sample carries tens of thousands of clones, around 86% recorded once. The V and J ends lost 3 bases and 3 bases, in that order; junction bases with no gene match: 5. Germline CDR1 reads WSHSY; CDR2 reads SAAADI. There are 16 residues in the CDR3. Note on this clone: Its target is unknown.

Patients with autoimmune history or systemic immunosuppression were excluded. The TCR comes from an adult with an advanced solid tumor such as melanoma, head and neck, liver or kidney cancer. This chain connects TRBV10-2 to TRBJ1-2, with 12 bases lining up with TRBD1. Source: CD4+ or CD8+ T cells sorted from blood, taken in a trial of the OX40 agonist ivuxolimab. In DNA, the CDR3 is TGCGCCAGCAGTGAATCCGGGACAGGGGGCTACTATGGCTACACCTTC. It encodes CASSESGTGGYYGYTF.